Shown below are 20 T cell receptor beta chains from a single sample sequenced in a study of T-cell memory formation after mild COVID-19. TCRdb used MiXCR to reprocess the 5' RACE reads, holding one entry per CDR3 protein. Here the sample spans 250,000 to 400,000 distinct CDR3 sequences, 14% being singletons. Specimen: PBMCs or a T cell subset sorted from them (not recorded which). Receptors originate from a man between 18 and 35 years old who had mild COVID-19 (a few samples of this study predate the infection). Cell type and time point are not known.

For this clonotype: The junction does not match germline at one end; this may be a read error. The V and J genes are TRBV4-3 and TRBJ1-1, with D maybe TRBD1 (6 bases). The CDR3 runs 13 residues. From germline, CDR1 is LGHNA and CDR2 YSLEER. CDR3 in DNA: TGCGCCAGCAGCCAAGATGGGCCAGGGGTCTCTCTCTTT. Translating it yields CASSQDGPGVSLF.

This clonotype was counted a few times. The rearrangement joins TRBV12-3 or TRBV12-4 to TRBJ1-1; 8 bases match TRBD1. The V gene end was trimmed by 9 bases and the J gene end by 3 bases; junction bases not matched to a gene: 6. There are 13 residues in the CDR3. The CDR3 reads CASLQGAYTEAFF. The CDR3 bases are TGTGCCAGTCTCCAGGGGGCTTACACTGAAGCTTTCTTT.

This rearrangement joins TRBV19 to TRBJ2-3, with 7 bases fitting TRBD2. CDR1 and CDR2 (germline): LNHDA, SQIVND (reference sequence). The ends lost 8 bases at V and 6 bases at J; junction bases unmatched: 14. The CDR3 totals 15 residues. In nucleotides, the CDR3 is TGTGCCAGTGGAGTACGGGCGGGAGAGATGGATACGCAGTATTTT. It encodes CASGVRAGEMDTQYF.

The V call is TRBV24-1, the J call TRBJ2-7; 10 bases are shared with TRBD1. CDR1 and CDR2 (germline): KGHDR, SFDVKD. This CDR3 comprises 13 residues. V lost 9 bases, J lost 5 bases, and 6 bases stayed unmatched. As DNA, the CDR3 is TGTGCCACCCCGGGGACAGGGGCCCACGAGCAGTACTTC. Translation: CATPGTGAHEQYF.

This clonotype was seen more than once but under ten times. This sequence joins TRBV28 and TRBJ1-3; 8 positions match TRBD1. This CDR3 is built from 15 residues. Germline CDR1 and CDR2: MDHEN and SYDVKM. V was clipped by 6 bases and J by 6 bases; unmatched bases: 10. CDR3 protein: CASSISGDRQNTIYF. The CDR3 coding sequence is TGTGCCAGCAGCATATCAGGGGACAGGCAAAACACCATATATTTT.

This clonotype was seen ten or more times. The chain uses TRBV9 and TRBJ1-6; D perhaps matches TRBD1 (6 bases). Germline V gene sequence: CDR1 SGDLS, CDR2 YYNGEE. V was clipped by 4 bases and J by 4 bases, with 12 bases between them. The CDR3 contains 15 residues. CDR3 sequence: CASSSGDGYNSPLHF. CDR3 nucleotides: TGTGCCAGCAGCTCAGGGGACGGGTATAATTCACCCCTCCACTTT. The variable domain in full, completed from reference TRBV9 and TRBJ1-6, reads DSGVTQTPKHLITATGQRVTLRCSPRSGDLSVYWYQQSLDQGLQFLIQYYNGEERAKGNILERFSAQQFPDLHSELNLSSLELGDSALYFCASSSGDGYNSPLHFGNGTRLTVT.

This clonotype was recorded a few times. The chain uses TRBV4-1 and TRBJ1-1; D remains unclear. CDR1 and CDR2 from the germline V gene are MGHRA and YSYEKL. The CDR3 runs 15 residues. V was cut by 4 bases and J by 5 bases, with 17 bases left in between. The CDR3 bases are TGCGCCAGCAGCCCCGCCTCCGGGCTGATGACTGAAGCTTTCTTT. Translation: CASSPASGLMTEAFF.

The chain carries TRBV2 and TRBJ2-1; D ambiguous. The length of the CDR3 is 17 residues. Germline CDR1 reads SNHLY; CDR2 reads FYNNEI. CDR3 in amino acids: CAKRVMPRTVSYNEQFF. The CDR3 DNA is TGTGCGAAACGGGTTATGCCCCGGACGGTCTCCTACAATGAGCAGTTCTTC. Together with reference TRBV2 and TRBJ2-1, the CDR3 gives the full variable domain: EPEVTQTPSHQVTQMGQEVILRCVPISNHLYFYWYRQILGQKVEFLVSFYNNEISEKSEIFDDQFSVERPDGSNFTLKIRSTKLEDSAMYFCAKRVMPRTVSYNEQFFGPGTRLTVL.

The chain has TRBV27 and TRBJ2-7, with 7 bases identical to TRBD2. Per the germline V gene, CDR1 is MNHEY and CDR2 is SMNVEV (reference sequence). The CDR3 contains 13 residues. V was clipped by 6 bases and J by 3 bases; unmatched bases: 5. The CDR3 sequence: CASRLGRSYEQYF. The CDR3 coding sequence is TGTGCCAGCAGACTCGGGAGGAGCTACGAGCAGTACTTC.

CDR3 sequence: CASGSYETSGAVEQFF. The CDR3 DNA reads as TGTGCCAGCGGATCTTATGAGACTAGCGGGGCAGTGGAGCAGTTCTTC. V and J are TRBV7-9 and TRBJ2-1; TRBD2 matches at 11 bases. With V trimmed by 8 bases and J by 10 bases, 16 bases remained unmatched. Germline V gene sequence: CDR1 SEHNR, CDR2 FQNEAQ (reference sequence). The CDR3 is 16 residues long.

This clonotype has only a few counts. The chain carries TRBV20-1 and TRBJ2-7; D uncertain. Germline CDR1 is DFQATT and CDR2 is SNEGSKA (reference sequence). The CDR3 covers 10 residues. V lost 4 bases and J lost 7, with 8 bases in between. The CDR3 loop is CSAKDAEQYF. The CDR3 DNA follows: TGCAGTGCTAAAGATGCGGAGCAGTACTTC.

This clonotype has just a few counts. CDR3 protein: CASSFLGTVGNTIYF. The CDR3 DNA sequence: TGTGCCAGCAGCTTCCTAGGCACTGTCGGTAACACCATATATTTT. The chain couples TRBV11-2 to TRBJ1-3; D uncertain. The CDR3 has 15 residues. The V gene's germline CDR1 is SGHAT and CDR2 FQNNGV. Trimming stripped 3 bases from V and 7 bases from J, with 16 bases between.

This clonotype was counted only a few times. This sequence joins TRBV5-1 and TRBJ2-7; D is possibly TRBD1 or TRBD2 (5 bases each). Trimming stripped 7 bases from V and 6 bases from J, with 17 bases between. The germline V gene has CDR1 SGHRS and CDR2 YFSETQ. There are 13 residues in the CDR3. The CDR3 sequence is CASRWDRGPEQYV. CDR3 nucleotide sequence: TGCGCCAGCCGCTGGGACCGGGGCCCCGAGCAGTACGTC.

The sample holds a few counts of this clonotype. The chain carries TRBV5-1 and TRBJ2-1; TRBD1 matches at 8 bases. The CDR3 is 14 residues long. Germline assignment: CDR1 SGHRS and CDR2 YFSETQ. V dropped 4 bases and J dropped 8; count of bases not matched to a gene: 8. CDR3 loop: CASSRGTGLYEQFF. In DNA, the CDR3 is TGCGCCAGCAGCCGGGGGACAGGCCTTTATGAGCAGTTCTTC.

This clonotype was seen repeatedly, ten times or more. The chain combines TRBV12-3 or TRBV12-4 with TRBJ1-2; tentative D call: TRBD1 (5 bases). Trimming took off 6 bases at V and 8 bases at J, with 19 bases between the two ends. This CDR3 spans 14 amino acids. CDR3 sequence (DNA): TGTGCCAGCAGCCCGGGAGGGACTCTAGTAGGCTACACCTTC. Encoded protein: CASSPGGTLVGYTF.

This clonotype has just a few counts. This sequence joins TRBV6-6 and TRBJ2-1, with 9 bases matching TRBD1. This CDR3 has 16 amino acids. Germline-derived CDR1 and CDR2 are MNHNY and SVGAGI (reference sequence). The ends lost 5 bases at V and 2 bases at J; junction bases unmatched: 7. The CDR3 coding sequence is TGTGCCAGCAGTACGGGACAGGGTTTTCCCTACAATGAGCAGTTCTTC. Its protein is CASSTGQGFPYNEQFF.

This clonotype has a count of ten or more. The V and J genes are TRBV7-2 and TRBJ2-1; tentative D call: TRBD2 (6 bases). Trimming cost V 0 bases and J 6 bases, with 15 bases left between them. The V gene's germline CDR1 is SGHTA and CDR2 FQGNSA. CDR3 length: 16 amino acids. In DNA form, the CDR3 reads TGTGCCAGCAGCTTAGCCCTAGGGGTGCGGGGCAATGAGCAGTTCTTC. Its translation is CASSLALGVRGNEQFF.

This clonotype was recorded once. The chain employs TRBV7-3 and TRBJ2-5, with 8 bases matching TRBD1. J was trimmed by 5 bases and V by 5 bases; bases with no gene match: 10. The CDR3 loop spans 15 amino acids. Germline V gene sequence: CDR1 SGHTA, CDR2 FQGTGA. The CDR3 is CASSRSGGPGETQYF. DNA for the CDR3: TGTGCCAGCAGCCGGTCAGGGGGCCCAGGGGAGACCCAGTACTTC.

A few counts support this clonotype. The chain is built from TRBV10-1 and TRBJ2-7; D gene ambiguous. Germline V lookup: CDR1 WNHNN, CDR2 SYGVQD (reference sequence). The length of the CDR3 is 13 residues. Trimming stripped 2 bases from V and 5 bases from J, with 10 bases between. CDR3 loop: CASSERPTHEQYV. The CDR3 DNA is TGCGCCAGCAGTGAGAGGCCTACCCACGAGCAGTACGTC.

This clonotype was counted between two and nine times. The chain is built from TRBV6-5 and TRBJ2-1; TRBD2 matches 9 bases. The trim removed 4 bases at V and 4 bases at J, leaving 8 bases unmatched. CDR1 is MNHEY and CDR2 is SVGAGI in the germline V gene. This CDR3 is built from 16 residues. The CDR3, as DNA: TGTGCCAGCAGTTCCCGGACTAGCGTTGGATACAATGAGCAGTTCTTC. This encodes CASSSRTSVGYNEQFF.